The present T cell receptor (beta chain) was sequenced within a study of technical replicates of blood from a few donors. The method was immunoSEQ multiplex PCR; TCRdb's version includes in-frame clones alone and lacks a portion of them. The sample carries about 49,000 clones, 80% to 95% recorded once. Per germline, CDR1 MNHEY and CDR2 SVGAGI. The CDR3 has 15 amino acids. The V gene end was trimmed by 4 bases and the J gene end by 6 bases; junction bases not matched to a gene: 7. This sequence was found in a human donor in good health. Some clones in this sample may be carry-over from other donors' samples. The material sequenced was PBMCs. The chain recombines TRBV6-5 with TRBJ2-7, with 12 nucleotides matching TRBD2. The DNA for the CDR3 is TGTGCCAGCAGTTCGACTAGCGGGAGCTGGGGCGAGCAGTACTTC. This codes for CASSSTSGSWGEQYF.